This T cell receptor beta chain was sequenced during a study of T cells in Graves' hyperthyroidism and ophthalmopathy. TCR beta CDR3 regions were amplified from RNA. The primer set for the first-round RT-PCR of the TCR CDR3 was HTBI. TCRdb reprocessed the multiplex PCR reads with MiXCR, giving one entry per CDR3 protein. Of around 280,000 distinct CDR3 sequences in the sample, 10% to 15% were seen once. Broader study findings: Blood also contained most expanded thyroid clonotypes above 0.001.

CDR1 SGHNT and CDR2 YENEEA come from the germline V gene. Between the trimmed V and J ends, which lost 5 bases and 4 bases, there was a span of 10 bases. This CDR3 spans 13 amino acids. This clonotype was recorded at least ten times. Its antigen is unknown. The chain carries TRBV11-3 and TRBJ2-3; D not resolved. Sequences were obtained from blood. The TCR was taken from a woman in her 30s with Graves' hyperthyroidism that later progressed to Graves' ophthalmopathy. DNA for the CDR3: TGTGCCAGCAGCCCTGGGGTCGCAGATACGCAGTATTTT. It is translated as CASSPGVADTQYF.